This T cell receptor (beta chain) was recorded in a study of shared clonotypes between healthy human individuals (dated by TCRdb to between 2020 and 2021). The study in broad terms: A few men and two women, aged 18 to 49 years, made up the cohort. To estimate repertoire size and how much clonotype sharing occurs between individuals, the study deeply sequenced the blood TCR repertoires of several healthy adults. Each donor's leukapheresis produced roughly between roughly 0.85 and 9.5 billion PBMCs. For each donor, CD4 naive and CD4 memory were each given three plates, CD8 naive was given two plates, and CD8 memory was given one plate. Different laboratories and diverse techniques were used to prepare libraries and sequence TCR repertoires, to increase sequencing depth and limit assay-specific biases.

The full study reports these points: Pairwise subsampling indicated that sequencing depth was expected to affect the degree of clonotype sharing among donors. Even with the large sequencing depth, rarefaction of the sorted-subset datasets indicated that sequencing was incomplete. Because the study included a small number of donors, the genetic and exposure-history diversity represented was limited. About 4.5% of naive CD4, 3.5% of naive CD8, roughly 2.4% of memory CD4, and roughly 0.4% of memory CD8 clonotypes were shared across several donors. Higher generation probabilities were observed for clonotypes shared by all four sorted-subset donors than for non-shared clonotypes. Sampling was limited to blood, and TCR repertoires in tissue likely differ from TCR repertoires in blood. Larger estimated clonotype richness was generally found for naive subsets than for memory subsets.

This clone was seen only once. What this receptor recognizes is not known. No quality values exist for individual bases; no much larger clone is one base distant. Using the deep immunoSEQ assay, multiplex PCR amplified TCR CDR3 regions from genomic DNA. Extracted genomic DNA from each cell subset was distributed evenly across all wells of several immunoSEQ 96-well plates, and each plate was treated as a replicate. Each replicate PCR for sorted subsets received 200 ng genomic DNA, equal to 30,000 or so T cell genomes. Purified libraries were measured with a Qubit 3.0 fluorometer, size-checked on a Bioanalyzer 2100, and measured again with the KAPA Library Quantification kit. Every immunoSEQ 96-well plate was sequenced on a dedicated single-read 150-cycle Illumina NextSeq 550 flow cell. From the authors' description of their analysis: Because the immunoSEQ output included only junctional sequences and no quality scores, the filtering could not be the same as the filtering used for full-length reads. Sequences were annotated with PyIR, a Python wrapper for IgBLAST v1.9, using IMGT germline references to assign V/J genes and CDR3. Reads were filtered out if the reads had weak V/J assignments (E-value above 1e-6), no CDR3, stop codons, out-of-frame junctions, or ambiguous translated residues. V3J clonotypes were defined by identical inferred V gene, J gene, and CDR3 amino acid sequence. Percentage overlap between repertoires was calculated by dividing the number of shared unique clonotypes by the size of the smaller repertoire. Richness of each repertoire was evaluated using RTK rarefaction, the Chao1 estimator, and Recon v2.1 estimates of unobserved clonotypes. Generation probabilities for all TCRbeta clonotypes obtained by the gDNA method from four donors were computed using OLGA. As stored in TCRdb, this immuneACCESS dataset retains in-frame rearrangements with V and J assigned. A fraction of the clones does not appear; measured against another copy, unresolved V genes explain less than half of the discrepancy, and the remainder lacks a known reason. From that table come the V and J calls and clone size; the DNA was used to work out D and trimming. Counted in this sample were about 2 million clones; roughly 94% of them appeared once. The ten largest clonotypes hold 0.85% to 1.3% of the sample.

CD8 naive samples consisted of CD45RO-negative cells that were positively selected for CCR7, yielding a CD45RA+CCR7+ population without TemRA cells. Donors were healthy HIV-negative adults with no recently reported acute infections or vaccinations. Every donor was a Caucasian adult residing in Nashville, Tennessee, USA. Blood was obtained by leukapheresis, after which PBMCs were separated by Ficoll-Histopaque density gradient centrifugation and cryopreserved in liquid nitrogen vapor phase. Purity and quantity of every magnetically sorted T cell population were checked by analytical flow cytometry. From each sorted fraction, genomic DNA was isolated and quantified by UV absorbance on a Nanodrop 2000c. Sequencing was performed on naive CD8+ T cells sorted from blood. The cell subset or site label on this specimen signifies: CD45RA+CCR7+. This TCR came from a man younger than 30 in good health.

The sequence in DNA is TGTGCCTGGAGCGCTGCGGGACTAGCGGACGAGCAGTACTTC. Its translation is CAWSAAGLADEQYF. The V gene is TRBV30 and the J gene is TRBJ2-7; TRBD2 aligns with 11 central bases. CDR1 GTSNPN and CDR2 SVGIG were looked up in the germline V gene (reference sequence). From the cysteine through the phenylalanine, the CDR3 covers 14 amino acids. Only the CDR3 region is kept as DNA, spanning 42 bases read in frame from base 1. The V end gives up 3 bases and the J end 5 bases, leaving 6 bases in the junction not matched to a gene.